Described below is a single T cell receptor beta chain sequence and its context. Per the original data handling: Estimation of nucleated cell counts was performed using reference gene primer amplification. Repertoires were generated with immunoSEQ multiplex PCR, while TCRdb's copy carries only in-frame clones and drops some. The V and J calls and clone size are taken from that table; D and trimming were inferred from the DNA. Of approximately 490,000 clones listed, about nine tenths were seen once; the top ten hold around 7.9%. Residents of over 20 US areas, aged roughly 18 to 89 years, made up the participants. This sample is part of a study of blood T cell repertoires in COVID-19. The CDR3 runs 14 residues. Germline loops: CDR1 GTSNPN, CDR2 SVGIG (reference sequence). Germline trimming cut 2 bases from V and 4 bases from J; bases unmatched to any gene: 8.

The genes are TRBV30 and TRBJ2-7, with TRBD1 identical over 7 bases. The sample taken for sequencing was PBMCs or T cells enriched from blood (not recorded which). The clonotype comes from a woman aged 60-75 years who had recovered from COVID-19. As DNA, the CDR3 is TGTGCCTGGAGTCCCGGCAGGGGGTTGTACGAGCAGTACTTC. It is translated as CAWSPGRGLYEQYF.